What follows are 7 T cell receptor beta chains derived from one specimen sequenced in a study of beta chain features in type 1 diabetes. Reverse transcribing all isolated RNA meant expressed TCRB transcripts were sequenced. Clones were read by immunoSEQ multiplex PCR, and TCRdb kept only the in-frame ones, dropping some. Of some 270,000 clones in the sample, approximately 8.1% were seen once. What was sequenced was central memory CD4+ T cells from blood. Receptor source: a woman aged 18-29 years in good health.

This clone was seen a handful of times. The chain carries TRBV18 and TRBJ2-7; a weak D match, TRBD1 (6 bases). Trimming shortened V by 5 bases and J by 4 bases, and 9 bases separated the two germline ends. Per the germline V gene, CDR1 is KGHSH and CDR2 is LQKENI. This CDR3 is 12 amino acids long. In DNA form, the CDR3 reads TGTGCCAGCTCAAGGACAGCATACGAGCAGTACGTC. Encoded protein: CASSRTAYEQYV.

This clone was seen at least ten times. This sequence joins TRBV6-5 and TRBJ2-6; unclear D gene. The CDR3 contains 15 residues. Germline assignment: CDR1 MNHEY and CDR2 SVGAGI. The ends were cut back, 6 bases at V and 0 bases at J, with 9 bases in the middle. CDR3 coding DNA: TGTGCCAGCAGCCCAATTTCCTCTGGGGCCAACGTCCTGACTTTC. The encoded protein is CASSPISSGANVLTF.

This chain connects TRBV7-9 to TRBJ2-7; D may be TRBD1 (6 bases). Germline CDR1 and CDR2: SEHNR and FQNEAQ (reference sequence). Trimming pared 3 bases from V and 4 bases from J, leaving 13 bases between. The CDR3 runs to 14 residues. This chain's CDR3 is CASSLAGAIYEQYV. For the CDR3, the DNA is TGTGCCAGCAGCTTGGCAGGGGCAATTTACGAGCAGTACGTC.

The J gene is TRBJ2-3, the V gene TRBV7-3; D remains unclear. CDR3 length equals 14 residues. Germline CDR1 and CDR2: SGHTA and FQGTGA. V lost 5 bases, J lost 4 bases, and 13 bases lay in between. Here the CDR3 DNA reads TGTGCCAGCAGCCCGAAGGGAACCGCAGATACGCAGTATTTT. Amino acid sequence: CASSPKGTADTQYF.

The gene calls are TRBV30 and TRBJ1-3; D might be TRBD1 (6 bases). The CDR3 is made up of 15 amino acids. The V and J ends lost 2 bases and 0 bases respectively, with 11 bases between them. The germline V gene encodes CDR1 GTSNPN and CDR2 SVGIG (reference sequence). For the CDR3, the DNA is TGTGCCTGGAGTTATGACAGGCACTCTGGAAACACCATATATTTT. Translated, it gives CAWSYDRHSGNTIYF.

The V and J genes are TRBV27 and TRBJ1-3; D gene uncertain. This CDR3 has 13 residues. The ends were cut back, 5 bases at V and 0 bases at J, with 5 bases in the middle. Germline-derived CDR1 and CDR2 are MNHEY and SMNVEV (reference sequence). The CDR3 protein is CASSTFSGNTIYF. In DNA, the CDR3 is TGTGCCAGCAGTACCTTCTCTGGAAACACCATATATTTT.

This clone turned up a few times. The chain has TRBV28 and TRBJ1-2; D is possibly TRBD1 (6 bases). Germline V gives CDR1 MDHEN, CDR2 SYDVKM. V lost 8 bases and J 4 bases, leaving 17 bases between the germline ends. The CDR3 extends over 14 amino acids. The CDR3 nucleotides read TGTGCCAGCGTCCAAGGTGGGGGCGGCTATGGCTACACCTTC. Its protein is CASVQGGGGYGYTF.